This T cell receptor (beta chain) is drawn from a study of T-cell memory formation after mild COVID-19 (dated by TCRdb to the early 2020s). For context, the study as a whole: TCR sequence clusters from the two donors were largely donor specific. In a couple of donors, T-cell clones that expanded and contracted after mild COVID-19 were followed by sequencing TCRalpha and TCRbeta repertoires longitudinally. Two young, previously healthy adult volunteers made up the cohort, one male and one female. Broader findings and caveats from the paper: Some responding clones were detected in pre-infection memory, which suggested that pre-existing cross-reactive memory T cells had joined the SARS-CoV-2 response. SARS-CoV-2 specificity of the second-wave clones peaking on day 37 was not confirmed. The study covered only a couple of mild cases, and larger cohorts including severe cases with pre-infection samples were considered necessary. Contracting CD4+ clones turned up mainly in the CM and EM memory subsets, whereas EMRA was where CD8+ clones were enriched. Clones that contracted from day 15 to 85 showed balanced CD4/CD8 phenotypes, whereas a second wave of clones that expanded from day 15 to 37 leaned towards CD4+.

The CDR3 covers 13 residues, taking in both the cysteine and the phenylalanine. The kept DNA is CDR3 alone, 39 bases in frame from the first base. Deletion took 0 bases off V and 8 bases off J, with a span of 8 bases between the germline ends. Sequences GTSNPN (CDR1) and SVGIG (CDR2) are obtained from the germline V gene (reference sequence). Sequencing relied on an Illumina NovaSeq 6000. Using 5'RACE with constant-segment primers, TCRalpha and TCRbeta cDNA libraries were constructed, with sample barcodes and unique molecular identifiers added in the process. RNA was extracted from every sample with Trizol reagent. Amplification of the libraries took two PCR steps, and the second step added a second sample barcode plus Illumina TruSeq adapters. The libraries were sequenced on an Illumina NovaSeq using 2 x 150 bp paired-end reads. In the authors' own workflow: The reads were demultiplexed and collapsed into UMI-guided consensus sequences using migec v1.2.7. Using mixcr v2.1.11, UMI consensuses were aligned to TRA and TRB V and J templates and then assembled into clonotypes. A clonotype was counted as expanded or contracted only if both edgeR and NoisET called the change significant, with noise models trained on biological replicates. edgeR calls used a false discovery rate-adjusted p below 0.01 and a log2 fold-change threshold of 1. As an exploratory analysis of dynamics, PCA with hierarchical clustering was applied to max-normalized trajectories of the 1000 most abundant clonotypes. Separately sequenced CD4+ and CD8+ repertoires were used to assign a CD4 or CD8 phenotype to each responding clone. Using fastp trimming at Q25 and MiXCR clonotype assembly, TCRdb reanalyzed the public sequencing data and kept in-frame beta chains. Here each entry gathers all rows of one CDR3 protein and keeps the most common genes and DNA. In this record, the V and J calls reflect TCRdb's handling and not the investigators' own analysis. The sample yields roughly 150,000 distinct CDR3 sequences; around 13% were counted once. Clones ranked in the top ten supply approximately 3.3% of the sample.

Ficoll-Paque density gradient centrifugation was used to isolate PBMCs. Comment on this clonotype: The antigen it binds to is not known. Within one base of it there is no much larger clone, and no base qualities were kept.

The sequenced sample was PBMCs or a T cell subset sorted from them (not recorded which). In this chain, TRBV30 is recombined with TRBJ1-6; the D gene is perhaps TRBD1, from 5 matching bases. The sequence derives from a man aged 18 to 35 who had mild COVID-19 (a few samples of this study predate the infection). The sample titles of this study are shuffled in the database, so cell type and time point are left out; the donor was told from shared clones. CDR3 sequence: CAWSVEGHSPLHF. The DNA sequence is TGTGCCTGGAGTGTTGAGGGACATTCACCCCTCCACTTT. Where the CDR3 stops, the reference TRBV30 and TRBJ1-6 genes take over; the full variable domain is SQTIHQWPATLVQPVGSPLSLECTVEGTSNPNLYWYRQAAGRGLQLLFYSVGIGQISSEVPQNLSASRPQDRQFILSSKKLLLSDSGFYLCAWSVEGHSPLHFGNGTRLTVT.